This is a list of T cell receptor beta chains from one sample in a study of glioma-infiltrating T cells after dendritic cell vaccination. TCRdb's copy holds only in-frame clones and misses some; the assay was immunoSEQ multiplex PCR. The sample shows 80,000 to 100,000 clones, over 80% of them seen only once. The sample was blood, taken after dendritic cell vaccination. The receptors were sampled from a human donor with glioblastoma. Both conserved end residues are part of each CDR3. The order of the fields is D gene, J gene, V gene, clone size, CDR3 DNA, CDR3 protein. A D gene is named only where the DNA matches it firmly. Part of the rows lack a size; the others show once, few, many or a class for expanded clones.

D: TRBD2
J: TRBJ2-7
V: TRBV9
size: -
DNA: TGTGCCAGCAGCGTAGGCGGGAGTATCGACGAGCAGTACTTC
CDR3: CASSVGGSIDEQYF

D: TRBD1
J: TRBJ1-5
V: TRBV4-2
size: once
DNA: TGTGCCAGCAGCCAAGGCCCGGGACAGGGATTAGACAATCAGCCCCAGCATTTT
CDR3: CASSQGPGQGLDNQPQHF

D: -
J: TRBJ2-2
V: TRBV9
size: -
DNA: TGTGCCAGCAGCCGCCGATTAGCTGGCGGGGAGCTGTTTTTT
CDR3: CASSRRLAGGELFF

D: -
J: TRBJ1-2
V: TRBV15
size: -
DNA: TGTGCCACCAGCAGAGGTATAGAGAACTATGGCTACACCTTC
CDR3: CATSRGIENYGYTF

D: -
J: TRBJ1-2
V: TRBV19
size: many
DNA: TGTGCCAGTAGTTCCCATACGGACAATAACTATGGCTACACCTTC
CDR3: CASSSHTDNNYGYTF

D: -
J: TRBJ2-1
V: TRBV7-9
size: -
DNA: TGTGCCAGCAACCCCGGGAGCCAGCGTTACAATGAGCAGTTCTTC
CDR3: CASNPGSQRYNEQFF

D: TRBD1
J: TRBJ1-1
V: TRBV18
size: -
DNA: TGTGCCAGCTCACCCCGACAGGGTGTGAACACTGAAGCTTTCTTT
CDR3: CASSPRQGVNTEAFF

D: -
J: TRBJ1-5
V: TRBV2
size: -
DNA: TGTGCCAGCAGCCCACAGCAGGGGAATCAGCCCCAGCATTTT
CDR3: CASSPQQGNQPQHF

D: TRBD2
J: TRBJ2-7
V: TRBV7-8
size: -
DNA: TGTGCCAGCAGCAACCTAGCGGGAGTTTACGAGCAGTACTTC
CDR3: CASSNLAGVYEQYF

D: -
J: TRBJ2-7
V: TRBV11-2
size: medium-sized
DNA: TGTGCCAGCAGCTTAGACAGAGTCAGAGGCTACGAGCAGTACTTC
CDR3: CASSLDRVRGYEQYF

D: -
J: TRBJ1-2
V: TRBV18
size: -
DNA: TGTGCCAGCTCACCGTCTCTGGCCGATACCTATGGCTACACCTTC
CDR3: CASSPSLADTYGYTF

D: -
J: TRBJ1-6
V: TRBV6-5
size: -
DNA: TGTGCCAGCAGTCGTACAGGTTATAATTCACCCCTCCACTTT
CDR3: CASSRTGYNSPLHF

D: -
J: TRBJ1-5
V: TRBV2
size: -
DNA: TGTGCCAGCGGCGACACAAGCAATCAGCCCCAGCATTTT
CDR3: CASGDTSNQPQHF

D: -
J: TRBJ1-4
V: TRBV7-2
size: once
DNA: TGTGCCAGCAGCTTTCGCGCAAATGAAAAACTGTTTTTT
CDR3: CASSFRANEKLFF

D: -
J: TRBJ2-5
V: TRBV30
size: -
DNA: TGTGCCTGGAGTACAGGGAGACAAGAGACCCAGTACTTC
CDR3: CAWSTGRQETQYF